This T cell receptor (beta chain) is from a study of blood T cell repertoires in COVID-19. J gave up 4 bases and V 5 bases, and 9 bases lay outside the gene matches. This CDR3 spans 15 amino acids. The germline CDR1 and CDR2 sequences are SEHNR and FQNEAQ (reference sequence). Sequenced by immunoSEQ multiplex PCR; TCRdb stores in-frame clones only, minus some. The table includes some 420,000 clones, 80% to 90% detected once. The rearrangement uses TRBV7-9 and TRBJ2-5; 8 bases map to TRBD1. Sequencing was done on a sample of PBMCs or T cells enriched from blood (not recorded which). The sequence was collected from a man aged 25-45 years who had recovered from COVID-19. CDR3 sequence: CASSTDRVIPETQYF. CDR3 bases: TGTGCCAGCAGCACGGACAGGGTCATTCCAGAGACCCAGTACTTC.